Sequencing of this T cell receptor beta chain was carried out in a study of blood T cell repertoires in COVID-19. This CDR3 is built from 18 residues. V lost 1 base and J lost 8; bases outside the gene matches: 9. CDR1 SGHNT and CDR2 YENEEA come from the germline V gene. Measured with immunoSEQ multiplex PCR; TCRdb has only the in-frame clones, and not every one. The table shows 250,000 or so clones, with nearly 85% occurring only once. This clone was seen only once. Sequenced: peripheral blood. The TCR comes from a human donor in a cohort sampled during active COVID-19. The chain joins TRBV11-3 to TRBJ2-1; 15 nucleotides match TRBD2. CDR3 nucleotide sequence: TGTGCCAGCAGCTTAGGAGGGACTAGCGGGAGGTTTAGGGATGAGCAGTTCTTC. This translates into CASSLGGTSGRFRDEQFF.